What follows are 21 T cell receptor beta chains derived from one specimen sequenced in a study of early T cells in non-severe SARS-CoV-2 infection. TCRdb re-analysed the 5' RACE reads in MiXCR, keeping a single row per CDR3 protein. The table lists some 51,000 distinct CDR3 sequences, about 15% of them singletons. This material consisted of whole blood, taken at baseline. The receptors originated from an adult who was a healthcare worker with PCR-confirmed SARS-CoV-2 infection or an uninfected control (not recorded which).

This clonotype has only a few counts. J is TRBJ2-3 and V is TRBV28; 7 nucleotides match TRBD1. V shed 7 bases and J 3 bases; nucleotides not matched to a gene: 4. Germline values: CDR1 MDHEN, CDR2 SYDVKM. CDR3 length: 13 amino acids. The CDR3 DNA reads TGTGCCAGCAATAAACAGGGGACAGATACGCAGTATTTT. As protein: CASNKQGTDTQYF.

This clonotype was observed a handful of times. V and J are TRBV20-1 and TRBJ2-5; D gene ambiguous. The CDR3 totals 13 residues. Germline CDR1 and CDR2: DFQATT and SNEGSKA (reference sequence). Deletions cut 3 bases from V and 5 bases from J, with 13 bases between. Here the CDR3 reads CSARGQYAETQYF. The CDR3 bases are TGCAGTGCTAGGGGCCAGTATGCGGAGACCCAGTACTTC.

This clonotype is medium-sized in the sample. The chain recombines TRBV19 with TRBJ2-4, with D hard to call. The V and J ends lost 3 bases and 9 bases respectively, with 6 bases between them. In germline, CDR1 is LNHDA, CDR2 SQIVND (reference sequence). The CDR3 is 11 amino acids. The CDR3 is CASSMSAIQYF. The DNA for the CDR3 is TGTGCCAGTAGTATGAGTGCCATTCAGTACTTC.

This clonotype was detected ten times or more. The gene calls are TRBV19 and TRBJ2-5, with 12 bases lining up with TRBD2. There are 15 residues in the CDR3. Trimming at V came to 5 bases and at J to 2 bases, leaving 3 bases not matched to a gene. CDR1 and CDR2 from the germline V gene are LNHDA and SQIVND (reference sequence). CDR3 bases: TGTGCCAGTAGTCGGACTAGCGGGATGCAAGAGACCCAGTACTTC. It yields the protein CASSRTSGMQETQYF.

CDR3 DNA sequence: TGTGCCTGGAGTGTCTATGGGGAGCTGTTTTTT. This encodes CAWSVYGELFF. This chain connects TRBV30 to TRBJ2-2; D not certain. CDR1 and CDR2 from the germline V gene are GTSNPN and SVGIG (reference sequence). The CDR3 has 11 residues. The V and J ends lost 0 bases and 8 bases respectively, with 4 bases between them. The full variable domain, completed using reference TRBV30 and TRBJ2-2, is SQTIHQWPATLVQPVGSPLSLECTVEGTSNPNLYWYRQAAGRGLQLLFYSVGIGQISSEVPQNLSASRPQDRQFILSSKKLLLSDSGFYLCAWSVYGELFFGEGSRLTVL.

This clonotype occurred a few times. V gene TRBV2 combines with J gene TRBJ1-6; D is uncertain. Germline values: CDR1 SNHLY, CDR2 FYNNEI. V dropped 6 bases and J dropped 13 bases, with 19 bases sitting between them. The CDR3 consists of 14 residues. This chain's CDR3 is CASRPGPAVSPLHF. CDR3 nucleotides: TGTGCCAGCAGACCCGGCCCCGCAGTTTCGCCCCTCCACTTT.

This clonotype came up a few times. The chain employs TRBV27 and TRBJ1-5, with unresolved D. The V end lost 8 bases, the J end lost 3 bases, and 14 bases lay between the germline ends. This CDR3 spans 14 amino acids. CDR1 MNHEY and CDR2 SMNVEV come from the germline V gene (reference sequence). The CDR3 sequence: CASAQGGSNQPQHF. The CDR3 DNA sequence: TGTGCCAGCGCCCAAGGAGGGTCCAATCAGCCCCAGCATTTT.

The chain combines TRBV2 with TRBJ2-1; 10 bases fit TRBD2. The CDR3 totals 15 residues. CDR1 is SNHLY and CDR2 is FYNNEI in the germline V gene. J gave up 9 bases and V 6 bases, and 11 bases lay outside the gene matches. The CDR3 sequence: CASRRSGGEEGEQFF. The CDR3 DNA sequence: TGTGCCAGCAGGCGGAGCGGGGGGGAAGAGGGTGAGCAGTTCTTC.

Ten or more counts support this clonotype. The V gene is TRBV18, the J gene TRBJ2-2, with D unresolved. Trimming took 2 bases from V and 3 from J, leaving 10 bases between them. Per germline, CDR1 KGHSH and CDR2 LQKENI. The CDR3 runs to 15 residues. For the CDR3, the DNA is TGTGCCAGCTCACCAAGCGACGGCTACACCGGGGAGCTGTTTTTT. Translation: CASSPSDGYTGELFF.

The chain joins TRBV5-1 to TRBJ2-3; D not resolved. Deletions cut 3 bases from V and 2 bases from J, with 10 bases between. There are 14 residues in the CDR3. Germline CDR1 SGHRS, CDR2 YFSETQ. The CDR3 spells CASSYGQDTDTQYF. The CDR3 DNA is TGCGCCAGCAGCTATGGCCAGGACACAGATACGCAGTATTTT.

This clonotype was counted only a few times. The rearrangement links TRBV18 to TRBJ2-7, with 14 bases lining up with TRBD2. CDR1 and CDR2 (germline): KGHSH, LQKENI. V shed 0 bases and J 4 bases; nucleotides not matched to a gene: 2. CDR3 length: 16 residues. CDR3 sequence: CASSPPGLAGAYEQYF. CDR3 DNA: TGTGCCAGCTCACCACCGGGACTAGCGGGAGCTTACGAGCAGTACTTC. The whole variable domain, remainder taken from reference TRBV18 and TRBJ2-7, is NAGVMQNPRHLVRRRGQEARLRCSPMKGHSHVYWYRQLPEEGLKFMVYLQKENIIDESGMPKERFSAEFPKEGPSILRIQQVVRGDSAAYFCASSPPGLAGAYEQYFGPGTRLTVT.

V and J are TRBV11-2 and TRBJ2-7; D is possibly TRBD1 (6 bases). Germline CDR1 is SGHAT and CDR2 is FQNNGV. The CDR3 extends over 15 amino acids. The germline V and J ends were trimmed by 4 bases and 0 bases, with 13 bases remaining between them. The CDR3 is CASSSAGASSYEQYF. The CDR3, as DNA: TGTGCCAGCAGCTCCGCAGGGGCCAGCTCCTACGAGCAGTACTTC. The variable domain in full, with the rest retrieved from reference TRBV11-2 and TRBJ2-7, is EAGVAQSPRYKIIEKRQSVAFWCNPISGHATLYWYQQILGQGPKLLIQFQNNGVVDDSQLPKDRFSAERLKGVDSTLKIQPAKLEDSAVYLCASSSAGASSYEQYFGPGTRLTVT.

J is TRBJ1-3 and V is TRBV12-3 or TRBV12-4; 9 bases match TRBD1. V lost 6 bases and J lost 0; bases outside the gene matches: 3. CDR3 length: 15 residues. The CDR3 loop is CASRMTGGSGNTIYF. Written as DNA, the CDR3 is TGTGCCAGCAGGATGACAGGGGGCTCTGGAAACACCATATATTTT.

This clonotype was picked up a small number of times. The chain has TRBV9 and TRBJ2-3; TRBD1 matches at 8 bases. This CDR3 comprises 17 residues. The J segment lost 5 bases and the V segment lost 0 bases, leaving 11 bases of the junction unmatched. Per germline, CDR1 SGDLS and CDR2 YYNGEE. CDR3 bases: TGTGCCAGCAGCGTAGGTTCCGGGACAGGCCCCAAAGATACGCAGTATTTT. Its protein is CASSVGSGTGPKDTQYF.

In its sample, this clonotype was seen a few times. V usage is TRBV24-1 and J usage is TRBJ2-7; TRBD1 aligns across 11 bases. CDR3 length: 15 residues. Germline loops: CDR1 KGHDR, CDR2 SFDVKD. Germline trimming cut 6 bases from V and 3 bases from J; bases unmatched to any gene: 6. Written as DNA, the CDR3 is TGTGCCACCAGTTCTACCGGGACAGGGGGCTACGAGCAGTACTTC. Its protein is CATSSTGTGGYEQYF.

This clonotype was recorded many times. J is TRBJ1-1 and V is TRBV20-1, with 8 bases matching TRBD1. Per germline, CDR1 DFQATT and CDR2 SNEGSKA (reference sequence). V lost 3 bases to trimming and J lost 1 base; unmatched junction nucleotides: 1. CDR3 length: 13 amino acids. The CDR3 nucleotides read TGCAGTGCTAGTACAGGGGGGAACACTGAAGCTTTCTTT. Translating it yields CSASTGGNTEAFF.

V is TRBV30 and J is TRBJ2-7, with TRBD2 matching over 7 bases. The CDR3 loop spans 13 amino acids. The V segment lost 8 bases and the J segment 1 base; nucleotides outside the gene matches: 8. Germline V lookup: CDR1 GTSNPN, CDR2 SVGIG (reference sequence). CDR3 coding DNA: TGTGCCCAAAGGCGGGAGTCGTCCTACGAGCAGTACTTC. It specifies CAQRRESSYEQYF.

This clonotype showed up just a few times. This chain's CDR3 is CASSLVRGSYEQYF. For the CDR3, the DNA is TGTGCCAGCAGCTTAGTCAGGGGGTCCTACGAGCAGTACTTC. The chain links TRBV11-2 to TRBJ2-7, with 7 bases fitting TRBD1. Trimming took 1 base from V and 1 from J; bases not matched to a gene: 1. The CDR3 is made up of 14 amino acids. CDR1 SGHAT and CDR2 FQNNGV come from the germline V gene.

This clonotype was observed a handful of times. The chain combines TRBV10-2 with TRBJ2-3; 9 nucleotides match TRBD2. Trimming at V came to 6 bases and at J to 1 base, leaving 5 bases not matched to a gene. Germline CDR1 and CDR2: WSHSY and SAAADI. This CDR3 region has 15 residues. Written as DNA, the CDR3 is TGCGCCAGCAGGGGGGTAGCGGGGGGCACAGATACGCAGTATTTT. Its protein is CASRGVAGGTDTQYF.

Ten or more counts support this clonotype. CDR3 coding DNA: TGTGCCAGCAGTTTATACCTAGCGGGAGGGACAGATACGCAGTATTTT. This sequence encodes CASSLYLAGGTDTQYF. The chain links TRBV12-3 or TRBV12-4 to TRBJ2-3; 12 positions match TRBD2. This CDR3 comprises 16 residues. Germline trimming cut 2 bases from V and 3 bases from J; bases unmatched to any gene: 3.

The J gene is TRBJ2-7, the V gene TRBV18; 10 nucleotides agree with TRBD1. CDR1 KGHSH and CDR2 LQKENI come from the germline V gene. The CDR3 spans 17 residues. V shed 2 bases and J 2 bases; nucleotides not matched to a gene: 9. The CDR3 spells CASSPSTFGTGAYEQYF. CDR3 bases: TGTGCCAGCTCACCATCTACCTTTGGGACAGGGGCCTACGAGCAGTACTTC.